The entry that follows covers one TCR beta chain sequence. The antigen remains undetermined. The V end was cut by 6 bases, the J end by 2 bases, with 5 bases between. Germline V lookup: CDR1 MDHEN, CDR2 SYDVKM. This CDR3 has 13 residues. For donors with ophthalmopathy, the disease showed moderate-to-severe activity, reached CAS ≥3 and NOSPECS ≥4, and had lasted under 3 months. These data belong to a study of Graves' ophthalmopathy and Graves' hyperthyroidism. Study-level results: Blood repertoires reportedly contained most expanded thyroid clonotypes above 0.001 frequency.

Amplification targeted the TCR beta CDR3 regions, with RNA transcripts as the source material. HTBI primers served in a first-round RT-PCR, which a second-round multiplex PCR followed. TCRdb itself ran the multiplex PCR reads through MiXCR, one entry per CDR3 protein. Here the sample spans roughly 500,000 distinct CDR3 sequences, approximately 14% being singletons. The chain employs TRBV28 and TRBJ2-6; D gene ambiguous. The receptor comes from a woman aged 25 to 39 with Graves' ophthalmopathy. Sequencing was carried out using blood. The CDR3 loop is CASRPPGANVLTF. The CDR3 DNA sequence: TGTGCCAGCAGGCCCCCTGGGGCCAACGTCCTGACTTTC.